This T cell receptor beta chain emerged from a study of blood T cells in healthy people across ages. The ends were cut back, 5 bases at V and 1 base at J, with 15 bases in the middle. CDR1 DFQATT and CDR2 SNEGSKA come from the germline V gene (reference sequence). The CDR3 totals 14 residues. The use of a sample-barcoded 5' primer and a J-beta primer mix characterized a second PCR of roughly 7 to 11 cycles. TCRdb itself ran the 5' RACE reads through MiXCR, one entry per CDR3 protein. The sample shows 800,000 to 950,000 distinct CDR3 sequences, 25% to 30% of them seen only once. The table lists this clonotype with many counts. This sample also appeared in a second study, on T cells of mothers and their children. That source adds: It was through the M1S primer of the second PCR that sample barcodes and 2-4 random nucleotides were added.

Sample: blood. This TCR came from a woman between 40 and 50 years old in good health. The chain links TRBV20-1 to TRBJ2-7; tentative D call: TRBD1 (6 bases). The CDR3 region has the DNA TGCAGTGCTGGAAGGACAGCACCTTCCTACGAGCAGTACTTC. Translated: CSAGRTAPSYEQYF.